This T cell receptor beta chain came from a study of blood T cell repertoires in COVID-19. CDR1 is MNHEY, CDR2 SMNVEV, per germline (reference sequence). The CDR3 is 14 residues long. With 5 bases clipped from V and 8 bases from J, the junction kept 6 bases outside the gene matches. The table came from immunoSEQ multiplex PCR; TCRdb's copy has only in-frame clones and leaves some out. The sample lists 150,000 to 170,000 clones; 80% to 90% were seen once. This sequence originates from a man aged 45-60 years who had recovered from COVID-19. The chain recombines TRBV27 with TRBJ1-2, with 12 bases aligning to TRBD1. The sample consisted of PBMCs or T cells enriched from blood (not recorded which). CDR3 in amino acids: CASSAGTGGLGYTF. As DNA, the CDR3 is TGTGCCAGCAGTGCAGGGACAGGGGGCTTGGGCTACACCTTC.